This TCR beta chain was identified in a study of T cells in localized non-small cell lung cancer. By proportion, this clone is large (0.1 to 1%). Its antigen is not known. Study results and caveats: Greater T cell density in blood accompanied longer overall survival. Heterogeneity remains possible because sequencing was limited to only one tumor region. A median of about 54 of the top 100 tumor clones appeared in adjacent lung, which was paired and uninvolved. Tumor trailed uninvolved adjacent lung in T cell clonality, which peaked there.

Generated by immunoSEQ multiplex PCR, the TCRdb table keeps only in-frame clones and is missing some. Here the sample spans roughly 1,300 clones, roughly 22% being singletons. The CDR3 spans 13 residues. Per the germline V gene, CDR1 is MDHEN and CDR2 is SYDVKM. V shed 6 bases and J 7 bases; nucleotides not matched to a gene: 8. This chain joins TRBV28 and TRBJ1-1; 7 positions match TRBD1. Sequenced here: normal lung tissue next to the tumor, sampled before any cancer treatment. This TCR was recovered from a male donor aged 60 or older with stage I squamous cell lung carcinoma. The CDR3 DNA reads as TGTGCCAGCAGCCTATCGACAGGGCTTGAAGCTTTCTTT. It codes for CASSLSTGLEAFF.